A single sample is the source of the 30 T cell receptor beta chains below, sequenced in a study of blood T cell repertoires in COVID-19. Here immunoSEQ multiplex PCR was the method, and the copy in TCRdb shows in-frame clones only, minus some. The sample has approximately 100,000 clones; around 84% are singletons. Material for sequencing was peripheral blood. All receptors come from a human donor in a cohort sampled during active COVID-19.

The rearrangement joins TRBV7-6 to TRBJ2-1; 9 positions match TRBD2. The CDR3 spans 16 residues. Losses at the gene ends were 1 base for V and 7 bases for J; bases not matched to a gene: 8. From germline, CDR1 is SGHVS and CDR2 FNYEAQ. CDR3 sequence: CASSLVSGGGANEQFF. CDR3 DNA: TGTGCCAGCAGCTTAGTTTCGGGCGGGGGGGCGAATGAGCAGTTCTTC.

The chain carries TRBV5-6 and TRBJ2-3; D is possibly TRBD2 (6 bases). Trimming pared 4 bases from V and 5 bases from J, leaving 14 bases between. CDR1 is SGHDT and CDR2 is YYEEEE in the germline V gene. The CDR3 has 14 amino acids. The CDR3 nucleotides are TGTGCCAGCAGCCAGGGACGGCGGGGAGATACGCAGTATTTT. Its translation: CASSQGRRGDTQYF. Using reference TRBV5-6 and TRBJ2-3 for the parts outside the CDR3, the full variable domain is DAGVTQSPTHLIKTRGQQVTLRCSPKSGHDTVSWYQQALGQGPQFIFQYYEEEERQRGNFPDRFSGHQFPNYSSELNVNALLLGDSALYLCASSQGRRGDTQYFGPGTRLTVL.

J is TRBJ1-2 and V is TRBV19; 7 nucleotides match TRBD1. V lost 0 bases and J lost 4; bases outside the gene matches: 2. The CDR3 totals 14 residues. Germline assignment: CDR1 LNHDA and CDR2 SQIVND (reference sequence). In nucleotides, the CDR3 is TGTGCCAGTAGTATAGACAGGGGGAGCTATGGCTACACCTTC. Translating gives CASSIDRGSYGYTF.

This chain joins TRBV11-2 and TRBJ1-2, with 7 bases matching TRBD1. The germline V gene encodes CDR1 SGHAT and CDR2 FQNNGV. The V segment lost 1 base and the J segment 4 bases; nucleotides outside the gene matches: 6. The CDR3 is 15 amino acids. The CDR3 coding sequence is TGTGCCAGCAGCTTAGGACAGGGCCATGTCTATGGCTACACCTTC. It codes for CASSLGQGHVYGYTF.

This clone appeared once. This chain links TRBV7-2 with TRBJ1-2; possibly TRBD1 for D (6 bases). CDR1 SGHTA and CDR2 FQGNSA come from the germline V gene. Trimming stripped 1 base from V and 6 bases from J, with 9 bases between. The CDR3 length is 13 residues. This CDR3 reads CASSLVRTDGYTF. The CDR3 DNA follows: TGTGCCAGCAGCTTAGTCCGGACAGATGGCTACACCTTC.

This chain links TRBV7-7 with TRBJ2-5, with a tentative D call TRBD2 (5 bases). The CDR3 length is 14 residues. Per germline, CDR1 SSHAT and CDR2 FNYEAQ (reference sequence). Trimming cost V 1 base and J 0 bases, with 6 bases left between them. CDR3 sequence (DNA): TGTGCCAGCAGCTTAGGGGAGTACCAAGAGACCCAGTACTTC. Translated, it gives CASSLGEYQETQYF. Full variable domain (rest looked up from reference TRBV7-7 and TRBJ2-5): GAGVSQSPRYKVTKRGQDVTLRCDPISSHATLYWYQQALGQGPEFLTYFNYEAQPDKSGLPSDRFSAERPEGSISTLTIQRTEQRDSAMYRCASSLGEYQETQYFGPGTRLLVL.

The CDR3 sequence is CASRPTGGFGYTF. Here the CDR3 DNA reads TGTGCCAGCAGACCGACAGGGGGGTTTGGCTACACCTTC. The chain carries TRBV6-5 and TRBJ1-2, with 9 bases that match TRBD1. V lost 6 bases to trimming and J lost 7 bases; unmatched junction nucleotides: 6. This CDR3 contains 13 residues. CDR1 is MNHEY, CDR2 SVGAGI, per germline.

The chain combines TRBV4-1 with TRBJ2-3, with 12 bases identical to TRBD2. This CDR3 spans 21 amino acids. Germline assignment: CDR1 MGHRA and CDR2 YSYEKL. The V segment lost 1 base and the J segment 0 bases; nucleotides outside the gene matches: 14. The DNA for the CDR3 is TGCGCCAGCAGCCAAGCCGCTAGCGGGGGGGCACTACCTACTAGCACAGATACGCAGTATTTT. Residues: CASSQAASGGALPTSTDTQYF.

This chain joins TRBV9 and TRBJ2-1; 9 bases match TRBD1. This CDR3 is built from 16 residues. Trimming cost V 0 bases and J 8 bases; bases outside gene matches: 9. Germline-derived CDR1 and CDR2 are SGDLS and YYNGEE. The CDR3 is CASSVAPGQGIDEQFF. CDR3 DNA sequence: TGTGCCAGCAGCGTAGCTCCCGGACAGGGGATCGATGAGCAGTTCTTC.

This sequence joins TRBV5-1 and TRBJ2-3; TRBD1 matches at 8 bases. The CDR3 is 15 residues long. The junction had 2 bases not matched to a gene; V was cut back by 0 bases and J by 2 bases. Germline CDR1 and CDR2: SGHRS and YFSETQ. The CDR3 loop reads CASSLETGATDTQYF. DNA of the CDR3: TGCGCCAGCAGCTTGGAGACAGGGGCCACAGATACGCAGTATTTT.

This sequence joins TRBV24-1 and TRBJ1-1, with 7 bases identical to TRBD1. CDR3 length: 13 amino acids. With V trimmed by 10 bases and J by 0 bases, 4 bases remained unmatched. CDR1 is KGHDR, CDR2 SFDVKD, per germline. The CDR3: CATRDRLNTEAFF. The CDR3 nucleotides read TGTGCCACTAGGGACAGACTGAACACTGAAGCTTTCTTT.

This clone appeared once. The rearrangement uses TRBV7-2 and TRBJ2-1; D perhaps matches TRBD1 (6 bases). This CDR3 has 16 amino acids. Germline V gene sequence: CDR1 SGHTA, CDR2 FQGNSA. Trimming left V 1 base short and J 6 bases short, with 16 bases between. CDR3 in DNA: TGTGCCAGCAGCTTAGTGTCTACAGGGCGGGCCAATGAGCAGTTCTTC. It codes for CASSLVSTGRANEQFF.

The rearrangement uses TRBV19 and TRBJ2-6; no firm D call. Germline assignment: CDR1 LNHDA and CDR2 SQIVND (reference sequence). CDR3 length equals 16 residues. V was cut by 2 bases and J by 2 bases, with 10 bases left in between. Here the CDR3 DNA reads TGTGCCAGTAGTATACCCGTGGGCGCTGGGGCCAACGTCCTGACTTTC. It translates to CASSIPVGAGANVLTF.

CDR3 region: CASSRPGTGSYNEQFF. In DNA, the CDR3 is TGTGCCAGTAGTCGCCCCGGGACAGGGTCCTACAATGAGCAGTTCTTC. The chain couples TRBV19 to TRBJ2-1, with 9 bases that match TRBD1. CDR1 is LNHDA, CDR2 SQIVND, per germline (reference sequence). The CDR3 consists of 16 residues. The J segment lost 1 base and the V segment lost 5 bases, leaving 6 bases of the junction unmatched.

This clone has just a few counts. This chain joins TRBV7-8 and TRBJ2-1; the D is unclear. Germline lookup yields CDR1 SGHVS and CDR2 FQNEAQ. The CDR3 consists of 11 residues. Trimming pared 2 bases from V and 9 bases from J, leaving 5 bases between. The CDR3 reads CASSLLFEQFF. CDR3 sequence (DNA): TGTGCCAGCAGCTTACTTTTTGAGCAGTTCTTC.

The gene calls are TRBV20-1 and TRBJ1-2, with D possibly being TRBD1 (6 bases). V was pared by 5 bases and J by 8 bases, with 12 bases between. The CDR3 is 11 amino acids. Germline V CDR1 and CDR2: DFQATT, SNEGSKA (reference sequence). CDR3 loop: CSAFVDRGYTF. As DNA, the CDR3 is TGCAGTGCTTTCGTGGACAGAGGCTACACCTTC.

V usage is TRBV5-1 and J usage is TRBJ2-3, with 11 bases identical to TRBD2. Trimming took 2 bases from V and 4 from J; bases not matched to a gene: 6. The CDR3 contains 16 residues. Germline values: CDR1 SGHRS, CDR2 YFSETQ. For the CDR3, the DNA is TGCGCCAGCAGCTTCGAGGTTAGCGGGGGGGCAGATACGCAGTATTTT. Translating gives CASSFEVSGGADTQYF. The whole variable domain, remainder taken from reference TRBV5-1 and TRBJ2-3, is KAGVTQTPRYLIKTRGQQVTLSCSPISGHRSVSWYQQTPGQGLQFLFEYFSETQRNKGNFPGRFSGRQFSNSRSEMNVSTLELGDSALYLCASSFEVSGGADTQYFGPGTRLTVL.

The chain has TRBV18 and TRBJ1-5; TRBD1 matches at 8 bases. CDR3 size: 13 residues. Trimming cost V 8 bases and J 3 bases; bases outside gene matches: 3. The germline CDR1 and CDR2 sequences are KGHSH and LQKENI. The CDR3 DNA reads as TGTGCCAGCACGACAGGGGACAATCAGCCCCAGCATTTT. This codes for CASTTGDNQPQHF.

The CDR3 nucleotides are TGCAGCGTTGGGGACAGGCTCGATACGCAGTATTTT. As protein: CSVGDRLDTQYF. The chain is built from TRBV29-1 and TRBJ2-3; 8 nucleotides align to TRBD1. Germline CDR1 SQVTM, CDR2 ANQGSEA. The CDR3 is made up of 12 amino acids. The V gene end was trimmed by 4 bases and the J gene end by 6 bases; junction bases not matched to a gene: 3.

This clone was counted only a few times. V gene TRBV3-1 (or the pseudogene TRBV3-2) combines with J gene TRBJ1-1; 10 bases line up with TRBD1. Germline values: CDR1 LGHDT, CDR2 YNNKEL (reference sequence). V dropped 0 bases and J dropped 4; count of bases not matched to a gene: 8. The CDR3 covers 17 residues. The CDR3 is CASSQDRRDRGFTEAFF. The CDR3 DNA sequence: TGTGCCAGCAGCCAAGATAGAAGGGACAGGGGATTCACTGAAGCTTTCTTT.

The chain carries TRBV7-2 and TRBJ2-7; 7 positions agree with TRBD1. The V gene's germline CDR1 is SGHTA and CDR2 FQGNSA. The CDR3 contains 14 residues. V lost 5 bases and J lost 6; bases outside the gene matches: 10. The CDR3 sequence: CASSRSPGGSEQYF. The CDR3 DNA reads TGTGCCAGCAGCCGCTCGCCAGGGGGTAGCGAGCAGTACTTC.

The table lists this clone with a few counts. The chain has TRBV7-2 and TRBJ1-2; the D is unclear. The CDR3 has 13 residues. Germline lookup yields CDR1 SGHTA and CDR2 FQGNSA. V gave up 5 bases and J gave up 0 bases, with 7 bases separating them. The CDR3 region is CASSPHANYGYTF. The CDR3 coding sequence is TGTGCCAGCAGCCCACACGCTAACTATGGCTACACCTTC. The full variable domain, rest sourced from reference TRBV7-2 and TRBJ1-2, is GAGVSQSPSNKVTEKGKDVELRCDPISGHTALYWYRQSLGQGLEFLIYFQGNSAPDKSGLPSDRFSAERTGGSVSTLTIQRTQQEDSAVYLCASSPHANYGYTFGSGTRLTVV.

The V and J genes are TRBV14 and TRBJ1-3; D gene ambiguous. This CDR3 contains 18 residues. CDR1 and CDR2 (germline): SGHDN, FVKESK. Trimming removed 0 bases at V and 0 bases at J, with 15 bases between. The CDR3 reads CASSQEKGGLFSGNTIYF. CDR3 DNA sequence: TGTGCCAGCAGCCAAGAGAAGGGAGGGTTGTTCTCTGGAAACACCATATATTTT.

The V and J genes are TRBV30 and TRBJ2-7; 7 bases map to TRBD1. With V trimmed by 0 bases and J by 7 bases, 6 bases remained unmatched. Germline assignment: CDR1 GTSNPN and CDR2 SVGIG (reference sequence). The CDR3 spans 13 residues. Written as DNA, the CDR3 is TGTGCCTGGAGTGTAGCCCCAGGGGGAGAGCAGTACTTC. Its protein product is CAWSVAPGGEQYF.

The rearrangement links TRBV9 to TRBJ1-2; D might be TRBD1 (6 bases). CDR3 length: 15 residues. The V end was cut by 3 bases, the J end by 4 bases, with 16 bases between. CDR1 and CDR2 from the germline V gene are SGDLS and YYNGEE. The CDR3 region is CASSAQGRGVYGYTF. The DNA for the CDR3 is TGTGCCAGCAGCGCACAGGGAAGAGGTGTCTATGGCTACACCTTC.

The chain couples TRBV29-1 to TRBJ1-5; TRBD1 is a possible D gene (6 bases). V lost 4 bases and J 4 bases, leaving 17 bases between the germline ends. This CDR3 is 15 amino acids long. Germline CDR1 SQVTM, CDR2 ANQGSEA. The DNA of the CDR3 is TGCAGCGTTGCGCAGGGGCTAGGGGGTAATCAGCCCCAGCATTTT. The encoded protein is CSVAQGLGGNQPQHF.

This chain connects TRBV7-9 to TRBJ1-2; 9 positions match TRBD1. This CDR3 region has 14 residues. Trimming at V came to 7 bases and at J to 7 bases, leaving 10 bases not matched to a gene. The V gene's germline CDR1 is SEHNR and CDR2 FQNEAQ (reference sequence). The CDR3 here is CASNRDREIGGYTF. The CDR3 bases are TGTGCCAGCAATCGGGACAGGGAGATTGGTGGCTACACCTTC. Filled out from reference TRBV7-9 and TRBJ1-2, the complete variable domain reads DTGVSQNPRHKITKRGQNVTFRCDPISEHNRLYWYRQTLGQGPEFLTYFQNEAQLEKSRLLSDRFSAERPKGSFSTLEIQRTEQGDSAMYLCASNRDREIGGYTFGSGTRLTVV.

Concerning this clone itself: The final CDR3 position lacks the conserved phenylalanine or tryptophan, pointing to a likely read error. It is unclear where the CDR3 begins or ends on the DNA, so no DNA is shown, and the CDR3 is as TCRdb lists it. This CDR3 reads CASTPSGFR. The V call is TRBV27, the J call TRBJ1-1; the table names TRBD1, a call not compared with the DNA. The CDR3 extends over 9 residues, inclusive of both ends. CDR1 is MNHEY and CDR2 is SMNVEV in the germline V gene (reference sequence).

The gene calls are TRBV28 and TRBJ1-3; D possibly corresponds to TRBD1 (6 bases). The V gene lost 4 bases and the J gene lost 0 bases, with 10 bases spanning the gap. CDR3 size: 15 residues. Germline CDR1 MDHEN, CDR2 SYDVKM. CDR3: CASSSGQLSGNTIYF. The CDR3 DNA sequence: TGTGCCAGCAGTTCTGGACAGCTCTCTGGAAACACCATATATTTT.

This chain links TRBV5-1 with TRBJ2-7; 13 nucleotides match TRBD2. Germline CDR1 is SGHRS and CDR2 is YFSETQ. The CDR3 length is 16 residues. The V and J ends lost 4 bases and 5 bases, in that order; junction bases with no gene match: 9. CDR3 nucleotides: TGCGCCAGCAGCCCGGGGACTAGCGGGGCTCTCCACGAGCAGTACTTC. Encoded protein: CASSPGTSGALHEQYF.